This is a list of T cell receptor beta chains from one sample in a study of OX40 agonist ivuxolimab in advanced cancers. The method was immunoSEQ multiplex PCR; TCRdb's version includes in-frame clones alone and lacks a portion of them. The sample yields approximately 66,000 clones, around 86% seen once. Specimen: CD4+ or CD8+ T cells sorted from blood, collected in a trial of the OX40 agonist ivuxolimab. These receptors were taken from an adult with an advanced solid tumor such as melanoma, head and neck, liver or kidney cancer. CDR3s include the opening cysteine and the closing phenylalanine or tryptophan. The D gene is left open where the match is weak. Some rows mark clone size as missing; the rest say once, few, many or name a class of expanded clone.

>TRBJ1-1|.|TRBV7-2|.
CASSPVGGNTEAFF
TGTGCCAGCAGCCCCGTAGGGGGTAACACTGAAGCTTTCTTT
>TRBJ2-5|.|TRBV5-6|.
CASSLRAPGETQYF
TGTGCCAGCAGCTTGCGGGCCCCGGGGGAGACCCAGTACTTC
>TRBJ1-1|.|TRBV7-9|few
CASSLRGAEAFF
TGTGCCAGCAGCCTCAGGGGCGCTGAAGCTTTCTTT
>TRBJ2-1|.|TRBV7-6|.
CASSLDVSNEQFF
TGTGCCAGCAGCTTAGACGTTAGCAATGAGCAGTTCTTC
>TRBJ2-7|TRBD1|TRBV7-2|.
CASSFGQASYEQYF
TGTGCCAGCAGCTTCGGACAGGCTTCCTACGAGCAGTACTTC
>TRBJ2-3|.|TRBV7-8|.
CASSTEDTQYF
TGTGCCAGCAGCACTGAAGATACGCAGTATTTT
>TRBJ1-2|.|TRBV29-1|.
CSVESVNYGYTF
TGCAGCGTTGAGTCGGTTAACTATGGCTACACCTTC
>TRBJ1-2|TRBD1|TRBV29-1|few
CSAGQGHYGYTF
TGCAGCGCCGGACAGGGACACTATGGCTACACCTTC
>TRBJ2-7|.|TRBV4-2|.
CASSQGGTAGYEQYF
TGTGCCAGCAGCCAGGGGGGGACAGCTGGCTACGAGCAGTACTTC
>TRBJ2-3|.|TRBV6-5|.
CASSLTEYSTDTQYF
TGTGCCAGCAGTTTGACAGAGTATTCCACAGATACGCAGTATTTT
>TRBJ2-1|TRBD2|TRBV6-4|few
CASSDRTSGHNEQFF
TGTGCCAGCAGTGACAGGACTAGCGGCCACAATGAGCAGTTCTTC
>TRBJ1-4|TRBD1|TRBV7-2|.
CASRSGTGGSTNEKLFF
TGTGCCAGCAGGTCCGGGACAGGGGGGTCAACTAATGAAAAACTGTTTTTT
>TRBJ1-2|.|TRBV19|once
CASEGVWRNGYTF
TGTGCCAGCGAGGGGGTATGGCGGAATGGCTACACCTTC
>TRBJ2-7|.|TRBV7-6|.
CASSGGRRWGDEQYF
TGTGCCAGCAGCGGGGGCCGACGGTGGGGCGACGAGCAGTACTTC
>TRBJ2-7|TRBD1|TRBV7-2|once
CASGSQGAGEQYF
TGTGCCAGCGGATCACAGGGGGCCGGCGAGCAGTACTTC
>TRBJ1-5|.|TRBV7-9|.
CASSLTEQPQHF
TGTGCCAGCAGCTTGACAGAACAGCCCCAGCATTTT
>TRBJ2-1|.|TRBV4-3|.
CASSQVGLLAAEQFF
TGCGCCAGCAGCCAAGTCGGCCTACTAGCTGCTGAGCAGTTCTTC
>TRBJ1-3|.|TRBV5-3|once
CARSLDRDSGNTIYF
TGTGCCAGAAGCTTGGACAGGGACTCTGGAAACACCATATATTTT
>TRBJ1-1|.|TRBV5-1|.
CASRQAADPRTEAFF
TGCGCCAGCAGGCAGGCCGCGGATCCAAGGACTGAAGCTTTCTTT
>TRBJ1-4|.|TRBV5-4|.
CASSRQAGGEKLFF
TGTGCCAGCAGCAGACAGGCCGGGGGCGAAAAACTGTTTTTT
>TRBJ2-7|.|TRBV6-4|.
CASSVQQGYEQYF
TGTGCCAGCAGTGTTCAACAGGGCTACGAGCAGTACTTC
>TRBJ1-2|TRBD1|TRBV6-5|.
CASSPLDRENYGYTF
TGTGCCAGCAGCCCCCTCGACAGGGAAAACTATGGCTACACCTTC
>TRBJ2-6|.|TRBV27|.
CASKDGDPGANVLTF
TGTGCCAGCAAGGACGGGGACCCTGGGGCCAACGTCCTGACTTTC
>TRBJ1-3|.|TRBV13|.
CASSSPGTGNTIYF
TGTGCCAGCAGCTCCCCGGGGACAGGAAACACCATATATTTT
>TRBJ2-2|.|TRBV6-5|.
CASSYSGSYTGELFF
TGTGCCAGCAGTTACTCCGGGAGCTACACCGGGGAGCTGTTTTTT
>TRBJ2-5|TRBD2|TRBV7-2|once
CAGVLGAGGEETQYF
TGTGCCGGCGTCCTCGGGGCGGGGGGAGAAGAGACCCAGTACTTC
>TRBJ2-1|TRBD1|TRBV5-6|.
CASSFFRDRDRNEQFF
TGTGCCAGCAGCTTTTTTAGGGACAGGGATCGCAATGAGCAGTTCTTC
>TRBJ2-7|.|TRBV21-1|.
CASSLAGSLRDSSCYEQYF
TGTGCCAGCAGCCTCGCGGGGAGTCTACGGGACAGTTCGTGCTACGAGCAGTACTTC
>TRBJ2-3|TRBD2|TRBV19|once
CASSGGGGPADTQYF
TGTGCCAGTAGTGGGGGCGGGGGGCCCGCAGATACGCAGTATTTT
>TRBJ1-2|.|TRBV5-4|once
CASSLATGGNYGYTF
TGTGCCAGCAGCTTGGCCACCGGAGGCAACTATGGCTACACCTTC
>TRBJ2-7|.|TRBV29-1|few
CSVEDGSYEQYF
TGCAGCGTTGAAGACGGCTCCTACGAGCAGTACTTC
>TRBJ1-1|.|TRBV14|few
CASSGDNQRAFF
TGTGCCAGCAGCGGGGACAACCAAAGAGCTTTCTTT
>TRBJ1-1|TRBD1|TRBV18|.
CASSPGQGARFSEAFF
TGTGCCAGCTCACCCGGACAGGGGGCTAGGTTCAGTGAAGCTTTCTTT
>TRBJ1-1|TRBD1|TRBV6-5|once
CASSYALRTGAEAFF
TGTGCCAGCAGTTACGCACTACGGACAGGGGCTGAAGCTTTCTTT
>TRBJ2-7|.|TRBV19|.
CASSIPARGLGDGYEQYF
TGTGCCAGTAGTATCCCCGCCCGGGGACTGGGGGACGGCTACGAGCAGTACTTC
>TRBJ1-1|.|TRBV7-9|.
CASKDENTEAFF
TGTGCCAGCAAGGACGAGAACACTGAAGCTTTCTTT
>TRBJ2-1|TRBD2|TRBV5-1|once
CASSYSGGLASNEQFF
TGCGCCAGCAGCTACTCCGGGGGACTAGCTTCCAATGAACAGTTCTTC
>TRBJ2-5|TRBD1|TRBV5-1|.
CASSGGQGQLETQYF
TGCGCCAGCAGTGGCGGACAGGGTCAACTGGAGACCCAGTACTTC
>TRBJ1-1|.|TRBV21-1|.
CASSNEELITEAFF
TGTGCCAGCAGCAATGAGGAGTTAATAACTGAAGCTTTCTTT
>TRBJ1-2|.|TRBV11-2|few
CASSPGNYGYTF
TGTGCCAGCAGCCCAGGGAACTATGGCTACACCTTC
>TRBJ2-7|.|TRBV6-1|few
CAGRQAYEQYF
TGTGCCGGCCGACAGGCCTACGAGCAGTACTTC
>TRBJ2-7|.|TRBV27|once
CASSHQQGSYEQYF
TGTGCCAGCAGCCATCAACAGGGCTCCTACGAGCAGTACTTC
>TRBJ1-5|.|TRBV6-7|.
CASSYNRDSNQPQHF
TGTGCCAGCAGTTACAACAGGGATAGCAATCAGCCCCAGCATTTT
>TRBJ1-5|.|TRBV14|.
CASSQDLGQPQHF
TGTGCCAGCAGCCAAGATTTGGGTCAGCCCCAGCATTTT
>TRBJ2-7|.|TRBV29-1|.
CSVETGPYYEQYF
TGCAGCGTTGAAACCGGGCCTTACTACGAGCAGTACTTC
>TRBJ1-6|.|TRBV9|.
CASSVGGKGLSPLHF
TGTGCCAGCAGCGTAGGGGGGAAAGGGCTTTCACCCCTCCACTTT
>TRBJ2-3|TRBD1|TRBV6-6|once
CASSRGGPVMDTQYF
TGTGCCAGCAGTAGAGGGGGCCCAGTAATGGATACGCAGTATTTT
>TRBJ1-4|.|TRBV5-1|few
CASAIRLPNEKLFF
TGCGCCAGCGCGATAAGGCTTCCTAATGAAAAACTGTTTTTT
>TRBJ1-1|TRBD1|TRBV28|.
CASSLSDRVNGEAFF
TGTGCCAGCAGTTTATCGGACAGGGTTAATGGTGAAGCTTTCTTT
>TRBJ2-1|TRBD1|TRBV28|.
CASSLTGANEQFF
TGTGCCAGCAGTTTGACAGGGGCCAATGAGCAGTTCTTC
>TRBJ1-5|.|TRBV19|.
CASSIQGRQPQHF
TGTGCCAGTAGTATACAGGGTCGGCAGCCCCAGCATTTT